Listed below are T cell receptor beta chains from one sample, sequenced in a study of T cells after yellow fever vaccination. MiXCR was run by TCRdb on the 5' RACE reads, yielding one entry per CDR3 protein. This sample yields tens of thousands of distinct CDR3 sequences, of which 5.2% are seen a single time; around 20% belongs to the top ten. Sequencing used PBMCs, either bulk or a sorted T-cell subset (CD4+, CD8+, memory, or dextramer-sorted; not recorded which), obtained 35 to 50 days after the first yellow fever vaccination. The receptors come from a man aged 18 to 30 who received the YFV17D yellow fever vaccine. The CDR3 runs from the conserved cysteine through the conserved F or W. D genes are given only for firm matches. Clone size is shown for a subset of rows, as once, few, many or a class of expanded clone.

v_call	cdr3_length	d_call	clone_size	j_call	cdr3_aa	cdr3_nt
TRBV7-2	15	TRBD2	many	TRBJ2-1	CASSPQRGGYNEQFF	TGTGCCAGCAGCCCTCAGCGGGGGGGCTACAATGAGCAGTTCTTC
TRBV12-3/TRBV12-4	15	.	many	TRBJ1-5	CASSLVTGSNQPQHF	TGTGCCAGCAGTTTAGTAACAGGGAGCAATCAGCCCCAGCATTTT
TRBV6-1	15	.	many	TRBJ1-5	CASSEAGGSNQPQHF	TGTGCCAGCAGTGAAGCGGGGGGAAGCAATCAGCCCCAGCATTTT
TRBV7-2	14	TRBD2	many	TRBJ2-5	CASSLNYGGETQYF	TGTGCCAGCAGCTTAAATTACGGGGGGGAGACCCAGTACTTC
TRBV24-1	13	.	many	TRBJ2-1	CATSVAGNFEQFF	TGTGCCACCAGTGTGGCAGGGAATTTTGAGCAGTTCTTC
TRBV7-2	14	.	.	TRBJ2-3	CASSLGPGADTQYF	TGTGCCAGCAGCTTAGGGCCGGGGGCAGATACGCAGTATTTT
TRBV5-1	13	.	few	TRBJ2-7	CASSIQGSYEQYF	TGCGCCAGCAGTATCCAGGGTTCTTACGAGCAGTACTTC
TRBV24-1	13	.	many	TRBJ2-3	CATSDGRSDTQYF	TGTGCCACCAGTGATGGGAGGTCGGATACGCAGTATTTT
TRBV29-1	13	.	many	TRBJ1-4	CSVGQGPNEKLFF	TGCAGCGTTGGGCAGGGCCCCAATGAAAAACTGTTTTTT
TRBV20-1	16	TRBD1	many	TRBJ2-7	CSARGLPGQGLYEQYF	TGCAGTGCTAGAGGCCTACCGGGACAGGGTCTATACGAGCAGTACTTC
TRBV10-3	14	.	many	TRBJ2-3	CAISEPRRTDTQYF	TGTGCCATCAGTGAGCCCCGGCGCACAGATACGCAGTATTTT
TRBV29-1	17	TRBD2	many	TRBJ2-3	CSVWGLAGATSTDTQYF	TGCAGCGTGTGGGGACTAGCGGGGGCTACTAGCACAGATACGCAGTATTTT
TRBV2	13	.	many	TRBJ2-4	CASNQGPPNIQYF	TGTGCCAGCAATCAGGGCCCTCCAAACATTCAGTACTTC
TRBV6-2/TRBV6-3	18	TRBD2	many	TRBJ2-1	CASSYLGLAGVLYNEQFF	TGTGCCAGCAGTTACCTCGGGCTAGCGGGGGTTCTTTACAATGAGCAGTTCTTC
TRBV18	13	.	many	TRBJ2-7	CASSPYRSYEQYF	TGTGCCAGCTCACCCTATCGCTCCTACGAGCAGTACTTC
TRBV21-1	16	.	many	TRBJ2-7	CASSIGTGKRYYEQYF	TGTGCCAGCAGCATTGGGACAGGGAAGAGGTACTACGAGCAGTACTTC
TRBV5-1	14	TRBD1	many	TRBJ1-1	CASRFGTGNTEAFF	TGCGCCAGCAGATTCGGGACAGGGAACACTGAAGCTTTCTTT
TRBV7-2	17	.	many	TRBJ1-5	CASSLWHSGQSNQPQHF	TGTGCCAGCAGCTTGTGGCACTCGGGACAAAGCAATCAGCCCCAGCATTTT
TRBV5-1	13	.	many	TRBJ2-3	CASSVADGDTQYF	TGCGCCAGCAGCGTAGCGGACGGAGATACGCAGTATTTT
TRBV27	16	.	many	TRBJ2-6	CASRAIRASGANVLTF	TGTGCCAGCAGGGCCATACGGGCTTCTGGGGCCAACGTCCTGACTTTC
TRBV5-1	16	TRBD1	many	TRBJ2-5	CASSPLGTGGGETQYF	TGCGCCAGCAGCCCCCTGGGGACAGGGGGTGGAGAGACCCAGTACTTC
TRBV12-3/TRBV12-4	15	.	many	TRBJ2-5	CASSFGYELAETQYF	TGTGCCAGCAGTTTTGGTTACGAATTGGCGGAGACCCAGTACTTC
TRBV20-1	16	.	many	TRBJ2-3	CSARESEGWLGDTQYF	TGCAGTGCTAGAGAGTCTGAGGGGTGGTTGGGAGATACGCAGTATTTT
TRBV5-1	15	.	many	TRBJ2-1	CASSLAQTPNNEQFF	TGCGCCAGCAGCTTGGCACAGACTCCGAACAATGAGCAGTTCTTC
TRBV29-1	12	.	many	TRBJ2-1	CSVGFMGNEQFF	TGCAGCGTTGGTTTTATGGGCAATGAGCAGTTCTTC
TRBV19	18	TRBD1	few	TRBJ1-6	CASSGTGGDWPYNSPLHF	TGTGCCAGTAGCGGGACAGGGGGCGATTGGCCCTATAATTCACCCCTCCACTTT
TRBV20-1	14	.	many	TRBJ2-2	CSARAEANTGELFF	TGCAGTGCTAGGGCAGAAGCGAACACCGGGGAGCTGTTTTTT
TRBV4-3	14	.	many	TRBJ2-1	CASSQRTTLHEQFF	TGCGCCAGCAGCCAAAGGACGACCCTTCATGAGCAGTTCTTC
TRBV5-1	14	TRBD1	many	TRBJ1-2	CASSFRDSNYGYTF	TGCGCCAGCAGCTTCCGGGACAGCAACTATGGCTACACCTTC
TRBV6-1	16	TRBD2	many	TRBJ2-1	CASSGLAASSYNEQFF	TGTGCCAGCAGTGGGCTAGCGGCTAGCTCCTACAATGAGCAGTTCTTC